These 4 T cell receptor beta chains were all obtained from the same sample, sequenced in a study of CD8 T cells in Susac syndrome. RNA was extracted with the RNeasy kit, and a quantity of roughly 0.45 to 1 ug was reverse transcribed using random hexamers. MiXCR, run by TCRdb on the immunoSEQ multiplex PCR reads, gives a single entry per CDR3 protein. The repertoire holds about 240,000 distinct CDR3 sequences, 90% to 96% seen once, with 0.095% to 0.12% in the top ten. What was sequenced was CD4+ T cells from PBMCs. The receptors derive from a human donor with Susac syndrome.

V and J are TRBV12-3 or TRBV12-4 and TRBJ1-1, with 9 bases lining up with TRBD1. J was trimmed by 3 bases and V by 5 bases; bases with no gene match: 4. The CDR3 is made up of 14 amino acids. The CDR3 protein is CASSLGQGHTEAFF. In DNA, the CDR3 is TGTGCCAGCAGTCTCGGACAGGGGCACACTGAAGCTTTCTTT.

The rearrangement uses TRBV5-1 and TRBJ2-5, with D possibly being TRBD1 (5 bases). The V gene's germline CDR1 is SGHRS and CDR2 YFSETQ. Trimming removed 4 bases from V and 5 bases from J, with 12 bases in between. There are 13 residues in the CDR3. The CDR3 sequence is CASSHQGTETQYF. Written as DNA, the CDR3 is TGCGCCAGCAGCCACCAGGGTACGGAGACCCAGTACTTC.

The rearrangement joins TRBV20-1 to TRBJ1-4, with D possibly matching TRBD1 (6 bases). CDR1 and CDR2 from the germline V gene are DFQATT and SNEGSKA (reference sequence). CDR3 size: 16 residues. V dropped 0 bases and J dropped 8 bases, with 19 bases sitting between them. This chain's CDR3 is CSARDPSGGQREKLFF. The CDR3 bases are TGCAGTGCTAGAGACCCTTCGGGGGGGCAGCGCGAAAAACTGTTTTTT.

This chain connects TRBV3-1 to TRBJ2-1, with D perhaps TRBD2 (6 bases). The CDR3 is 16 amino acids. V was cut by 3 bases and J by 2 bases, with 14 bases left in between. Germline loops: CDR1 LGHDT, CDR2 YNNKEL (reference sequence). The CDR3 sequence is CASSQSRTTAYNEQFF. Written as DNA, the CDR3 is TGTGCCAGCAGCCAGAGTAGGACTACCGCCTACAATGAGCAGTTCTTC.